The clone carrying this T cell receptor (beta chain) was found a few times. Through a sample-barcoded 5' primer and a J-beta primer mix, a second PCR was run for roughly 6 to 12 cycles. TCRdb re-analysed the 5' RACE reads in MiXCR, keeping a single row per CDR3 protein. The sample consists of 600,000 to 900,000 distinct CDR3 sequences, around 24% of them appearing once. This CDR3 spans 17 amino acids. Germline CDR1 MNHNS, CDR2 SASEGT. This record comes from a study of blood T cells in healthy people across ages. These data are also associated with another study on T cells of mothers and their children. From that second work: Similar effects of thymic selection on TCR recombination output were recorded in related and unrelated pairs.

Sequencing input: blood. The rearrangement links TRBV6-1 to TRBJ2-1, with TRBD2 matching over 9 bases. The DNA end favors TRBJ2-5, so the J call may be wrong. The sequence derives from a boy younger than 18 in good health. Written as DNA, the CDR3 is TGTGCCAGCTCCGAGGGGAGGATAGCGGGGGACCCAGGGACCCAGTACTTC. Translation: CASSEGRIAGDPGTQYF.